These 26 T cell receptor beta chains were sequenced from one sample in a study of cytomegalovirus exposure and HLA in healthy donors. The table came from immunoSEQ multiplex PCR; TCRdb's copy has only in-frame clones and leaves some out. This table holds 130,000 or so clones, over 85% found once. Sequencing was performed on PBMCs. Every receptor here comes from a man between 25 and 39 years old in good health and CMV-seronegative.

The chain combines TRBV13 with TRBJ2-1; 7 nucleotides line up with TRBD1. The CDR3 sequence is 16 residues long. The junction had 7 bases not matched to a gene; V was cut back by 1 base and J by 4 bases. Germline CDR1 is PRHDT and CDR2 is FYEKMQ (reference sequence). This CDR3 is CASSLVKDRRYNEQFF. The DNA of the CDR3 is TGTGCCAGCAGCTTAGTCAAGGACAGGCGGTACAATGAGCAGTTCTTC.

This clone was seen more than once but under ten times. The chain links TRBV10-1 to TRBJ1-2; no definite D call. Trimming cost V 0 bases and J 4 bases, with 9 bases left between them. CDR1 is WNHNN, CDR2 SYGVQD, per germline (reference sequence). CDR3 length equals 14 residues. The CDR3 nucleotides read TGCGCCAGCAGTGAGTCTACAGCCTCCTATGGCTACACCTTC. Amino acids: CASSESTASYGYTF.

The CDR3 sequence: CASSSDREAEAFF. CDR3 nucleotide sequence: TGTGCCAGCAGCTCGGACAGGGAGGCTGAAGCTTTCTTT. The chain couples TRBV5-6 to TRBJ1-1; 8 bases match TRBD1. The germline V gene encodes CDR1 SGHDT and CDR2 YYEEEE. The CDR3 runs 13 residues. The junction had 4 bases not matched to a gene; V was cut back by 3 bases and J by 6 bases.

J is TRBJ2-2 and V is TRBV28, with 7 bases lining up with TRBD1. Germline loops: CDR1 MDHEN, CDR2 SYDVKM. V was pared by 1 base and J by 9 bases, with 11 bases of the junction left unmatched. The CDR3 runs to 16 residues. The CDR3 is CASSLSPRDSYRELFF. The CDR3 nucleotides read TGTGCCAGCAGTTTATCGCCCCGGGACAGTTACCGGGAGCTGTTTTTT.

The CDR3 protein is CASSSGSLDTIYF. CDR3 coding DNA: TGTGCCAGCAGCTCGGGAAGTTTGGACACCATATATTTT. The chain is built from TRBV7-9 and TRBJ1-3; D is uncertain. This CDR3 has 13 residues. The V end was cut by 4 bases, the J end by 8 bases, with 12 bases between. Germline CDR1 reads SEHNR; CDR2 reads FQNEAQ (reference sequence).

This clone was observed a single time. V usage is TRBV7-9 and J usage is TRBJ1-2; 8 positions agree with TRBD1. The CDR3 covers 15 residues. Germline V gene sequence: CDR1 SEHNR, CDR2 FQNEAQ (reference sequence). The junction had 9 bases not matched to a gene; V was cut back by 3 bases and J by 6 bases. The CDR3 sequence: CASSLGRTGRNGYTF. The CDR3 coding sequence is TGTGCCAGCAGCTTGGGGAGGACAGGGCGGAATGGCTACACCTTC.

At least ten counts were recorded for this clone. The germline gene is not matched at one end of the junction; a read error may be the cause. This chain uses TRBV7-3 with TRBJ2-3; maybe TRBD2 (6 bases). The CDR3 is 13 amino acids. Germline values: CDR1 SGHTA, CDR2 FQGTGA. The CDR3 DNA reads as TGTGCCAGCAGCTTACAATCAGAAAGGACTATCGCCTTT. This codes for CASSLQSERTIAF.

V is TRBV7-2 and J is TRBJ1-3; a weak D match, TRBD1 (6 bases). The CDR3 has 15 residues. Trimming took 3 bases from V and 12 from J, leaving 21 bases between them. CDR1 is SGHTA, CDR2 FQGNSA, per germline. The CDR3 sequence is CASSFTGKGARGIYF. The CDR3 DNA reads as TGTGCCAGCAGCTTCACAGGGAAAGGGGCCCGGGGCATATATTTT.

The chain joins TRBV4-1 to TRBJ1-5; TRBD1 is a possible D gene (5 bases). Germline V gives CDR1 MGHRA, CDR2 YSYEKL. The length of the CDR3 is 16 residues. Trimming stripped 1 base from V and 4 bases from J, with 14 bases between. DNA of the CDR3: TGCGCCAGCAGCCAAGTTGGCGGGGCAGGGAATCAGCCCCAGCATTTT. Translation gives CASSQVGGAGNQPQHF.

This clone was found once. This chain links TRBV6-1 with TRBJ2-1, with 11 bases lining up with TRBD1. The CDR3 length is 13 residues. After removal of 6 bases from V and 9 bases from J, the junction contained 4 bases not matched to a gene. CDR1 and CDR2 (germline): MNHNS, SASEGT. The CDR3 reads CASRGQGASEQFF. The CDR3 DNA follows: TGTGCCAGCAGAGGACAGGGGGCGAGTGAGCAGTTCTTC.

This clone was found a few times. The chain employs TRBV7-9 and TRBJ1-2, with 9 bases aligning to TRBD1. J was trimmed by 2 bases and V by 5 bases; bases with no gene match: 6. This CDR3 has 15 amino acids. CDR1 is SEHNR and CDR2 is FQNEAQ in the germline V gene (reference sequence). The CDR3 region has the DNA TGTGCCAGCAGCAGGACAGGGGAGGAGAACTATGGCTACACCTTC. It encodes CASSRTGEENYGYTF.

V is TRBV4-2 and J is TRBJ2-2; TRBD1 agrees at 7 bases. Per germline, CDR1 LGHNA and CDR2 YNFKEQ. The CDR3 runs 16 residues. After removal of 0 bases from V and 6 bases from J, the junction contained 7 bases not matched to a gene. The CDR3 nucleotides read TGTGCCAGCAGCCAAGACCGCGGACAGGCGGCCGGGGAGCTGTTTTTT. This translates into CASSQDRGQAAGELFF.

The CDR3 region has the DNA TGTGCCAGCAGCCGGGCGGGGGCCGGCTACACCTTC. Its protein product is CASSRAGAGYTF. This sequence joins TRBV7-9 and TRBJ1-2; a possible D gene is TRBD1 (6 bases). Germline-derived CDR1 and CDR2 are SEHNR and FQNEAQ (reference sequence). The CDR3 spans 12 residues. V lost 5 bases, J lost 8 bases, and 12 bases lay in between.

The CDR3 spells CASSIGRTVGREKLFF. As DNA, the CDR3 is TGTGCCAGTAGTATAGGACGGACAGTGGGACGTGAAAAACTGTTTTTT. The V and J genes are TRBV19 and TRBJ1-4; weak D call: TRBD1 (6 bases). The CDR3 extends over 16 amino acids. The germline gives CDR1 LNHDA, CDR2 SQIVND (reference sequence). Trimming left V 1 base short and J 7 bases short, with 16 bases between.

CDR3: CASSPRAVYQETQYF. The CDR3 DNA follows: TGTGCCAGCAGTCCGAGGGCAGTTTACCAAGAGACCCAGTACTTC. The chain is built from TRBV27 and TRBJ2-5, with D perhaps TRBD2 (5 bases). Germline V gene lookup returns CDR1 MNHEY and CDR2 SMNVEV (reference sequence). V lost 5 bases and J lost 0, with 13 bases in between. The CDR3 covers 15 residues.

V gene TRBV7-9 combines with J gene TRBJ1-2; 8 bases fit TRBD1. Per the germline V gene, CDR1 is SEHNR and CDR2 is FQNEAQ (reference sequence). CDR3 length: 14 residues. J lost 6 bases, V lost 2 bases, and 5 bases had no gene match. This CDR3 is CASSLLDRENGYTF. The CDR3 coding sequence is TGTGCCAGCAGCTTACTGGACAGGGAAAATGGCTACACCTTC.

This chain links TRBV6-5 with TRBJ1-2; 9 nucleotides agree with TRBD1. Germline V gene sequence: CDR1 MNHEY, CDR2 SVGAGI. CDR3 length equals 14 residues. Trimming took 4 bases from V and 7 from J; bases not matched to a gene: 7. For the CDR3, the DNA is TGTGCCAGCAGTTCCGGGACAGGGAATTCTGGCTACACCTTC. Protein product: CASSSGTGNSGYTF.

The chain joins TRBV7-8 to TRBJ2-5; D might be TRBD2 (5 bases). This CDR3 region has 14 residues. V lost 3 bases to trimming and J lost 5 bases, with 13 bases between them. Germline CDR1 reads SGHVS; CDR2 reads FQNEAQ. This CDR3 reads CASSFGLGQETQYF. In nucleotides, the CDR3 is TGTGCCAGCAGCTTCGGACTGGGTCAGGAGACCCAGTACTTC.

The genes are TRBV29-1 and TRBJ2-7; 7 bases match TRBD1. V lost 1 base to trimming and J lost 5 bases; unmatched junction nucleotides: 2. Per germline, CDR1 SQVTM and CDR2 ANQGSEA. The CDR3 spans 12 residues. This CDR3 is CSVEGDRDEQYF. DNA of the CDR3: TGCAGCGTTGAAGGTGACAGGGACGAGCAGTACTTC.

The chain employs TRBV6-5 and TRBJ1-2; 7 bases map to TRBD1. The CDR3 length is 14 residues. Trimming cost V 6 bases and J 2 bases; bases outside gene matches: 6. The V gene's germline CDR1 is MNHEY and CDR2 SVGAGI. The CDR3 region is CASSYLQGNYGYTF. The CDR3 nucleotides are TGTGCCAGCAGCTACCTACAGGGGAACTATGGCTACACCTTC.

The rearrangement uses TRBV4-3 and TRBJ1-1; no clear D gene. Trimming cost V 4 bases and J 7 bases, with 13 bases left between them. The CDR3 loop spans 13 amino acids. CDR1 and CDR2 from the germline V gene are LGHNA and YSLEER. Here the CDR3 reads CASSLQDGDEAFF. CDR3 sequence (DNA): TGCGCCAGCAGCCTCCAGGACGGGGATGAAGCTTTCTTT.

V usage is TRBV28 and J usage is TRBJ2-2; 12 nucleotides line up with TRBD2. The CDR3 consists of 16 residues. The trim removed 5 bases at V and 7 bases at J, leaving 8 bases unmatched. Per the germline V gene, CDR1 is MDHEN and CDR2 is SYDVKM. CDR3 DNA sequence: TGTGCCAGCAGTCTCTGGGCTAGCGGGGGGGGCGGGGAGCTGTTTTTT. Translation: CASSLWASGGGGELFF. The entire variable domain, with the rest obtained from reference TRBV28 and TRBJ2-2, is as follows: DVKVTQSSRYLVKRTGEKVFLECVQDMDHENMFWYRQDPGLGLRLIYFSYDVKMKEKGDIPEGYSVSREKKERFSLILESASTNQTSMYLCASSLWASGGGGELFFGEGSRLTVL.

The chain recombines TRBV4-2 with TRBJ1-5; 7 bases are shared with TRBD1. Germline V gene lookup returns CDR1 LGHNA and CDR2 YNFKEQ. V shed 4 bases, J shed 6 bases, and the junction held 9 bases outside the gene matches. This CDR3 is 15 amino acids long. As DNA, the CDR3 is TGTGCCAGCAGCCCCACAGGGGCTGAGAGTCAGCCCCAGCATTTT. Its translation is CASSPTGAESQPQHF.

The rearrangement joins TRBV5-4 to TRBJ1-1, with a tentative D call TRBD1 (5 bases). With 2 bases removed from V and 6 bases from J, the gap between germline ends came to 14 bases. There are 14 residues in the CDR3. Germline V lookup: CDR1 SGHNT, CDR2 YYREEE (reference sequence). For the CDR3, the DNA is TGTGCCAGCAGCTTCGGGGGACGGGTCCCTGAAGCTTTCTTT. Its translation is CASSFGGRVPEAFF.

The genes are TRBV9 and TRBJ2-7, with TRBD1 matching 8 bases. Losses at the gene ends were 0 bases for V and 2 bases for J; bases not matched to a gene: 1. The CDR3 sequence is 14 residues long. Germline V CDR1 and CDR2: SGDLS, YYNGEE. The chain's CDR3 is CASSVGQGPYEQYF. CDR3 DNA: TGTGCCAGCAGCGTAGGACAGGGGCCCTACGAGCAGTACTTC.

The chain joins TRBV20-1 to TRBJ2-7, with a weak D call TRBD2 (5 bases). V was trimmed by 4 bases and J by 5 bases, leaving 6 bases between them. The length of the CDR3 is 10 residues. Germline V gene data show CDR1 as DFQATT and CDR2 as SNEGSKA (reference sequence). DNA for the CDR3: TGCAGTGCTACGGAGGACGAGCAGTACTTC. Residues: CSATEDEQYF.